This paragraph reports one T cell receptor (beta chain). Repertoires were generated with immunoSEQ multiplex PCR, while TCRdb's copy carries only in-frame clones and drops some. Here the sample spans under 80,000 clones, approximately 92% being singletons. This specimen comes from a study of T cell changes during pregnancy in multiple sclerosis. Germline V gene sequence: CDR1 LNHDA, CDR2 SQIVND (reference sequence). The CDR3 consists of 15 residues. V lost 8 bases to trimming and J lost 10 bases; unmatched junction nucleotides: 13. V gene TRBV19 combines with J gene TRBJ1-6, with 8 bases lining up with TRBD1. Sequenced material: peripheral blood, taken after pregnancy. The source is a female donor in good health, enrolled as a control in a pregnancy study. The CDR3 sequence: CASGRDRGWKSPLHF. The CDR3 DNA reads as TGTGCCAGTGGCCGAGACAGGGGATGGAAGTCACCCCTCCACTTT.